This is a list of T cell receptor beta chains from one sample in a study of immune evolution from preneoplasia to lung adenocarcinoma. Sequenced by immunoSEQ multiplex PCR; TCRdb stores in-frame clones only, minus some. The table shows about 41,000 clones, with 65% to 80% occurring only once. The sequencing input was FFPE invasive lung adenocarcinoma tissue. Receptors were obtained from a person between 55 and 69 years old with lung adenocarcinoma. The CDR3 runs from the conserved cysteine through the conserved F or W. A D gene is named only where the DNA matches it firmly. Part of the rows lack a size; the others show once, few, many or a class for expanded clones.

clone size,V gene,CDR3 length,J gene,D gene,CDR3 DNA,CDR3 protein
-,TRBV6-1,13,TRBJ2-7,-,TGTGCCAGCAGCACCTCACCTAGCTACGAGCAGTACTTC,CASSTSPSYEQYF
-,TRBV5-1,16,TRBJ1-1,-,TGCGCCAGCAGCTTGGAGTTCGGGTTTGGACTTGGAGAAGCTTTCTTT,CASSLEFGFGLGEAFF
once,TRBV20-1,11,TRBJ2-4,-,TGCAGTGCTAGAAGAGGGGACACTCAGTACTTC,CSARRGDTQYF
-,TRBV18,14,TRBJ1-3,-,TGTGCCAGCTCACCAGGCCTCTCTGGAAACACCATATATTTT,CASSPGLSGNTIYF
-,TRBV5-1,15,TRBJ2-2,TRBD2,TGCGCCAGCAGCCGGAGGACTAGCGAGACCGGGGAGCTGTTTTTT,CASSRRTSETGELFF
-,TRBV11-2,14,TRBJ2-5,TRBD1,TGTGCCAGCAGCTCTGCCCGGGACAGGGAGACCCAGTACTTC,CASSSARDRETQYF
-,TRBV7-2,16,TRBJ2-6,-,TGTGCCAGCAGCTTAGTGTGGAGCTCTGGGGCCAACGTCCTGACTTTC,CASSLVWSSGANVLTF
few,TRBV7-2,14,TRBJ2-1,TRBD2,TGTGCCAGCAGCGGTACTAGCGGGAATCTTGCCAGGGTCTTC,CASSGTSGNLARVF
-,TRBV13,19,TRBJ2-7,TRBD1,TGTGCCAGCAGCCGGGCCAGGGGGCGCCTCCATTCGATCCCCCTCGAGCAGTACTTC,CASSRARGRLHSIPLEQYF
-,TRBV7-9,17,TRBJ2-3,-,TGTGCCAGCCCCTCACGCGGCGGATCTTCTAGCACAGATACGCAGTATTTT,CASPSRGGSSSTDTQYF
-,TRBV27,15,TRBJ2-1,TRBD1,TGTGCCAGCAGACTCGACAGGGGGTCTTACAATGAGCAGTTCTTC,CASRLDRGSYNEQFF
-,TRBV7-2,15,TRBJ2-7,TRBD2,TGTGCCAGCAGCAATACAAGCGGGAGCTGGTACGAGCAGTACTTC,CASSNTSGSWYEQYF
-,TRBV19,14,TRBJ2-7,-,TGTGCCAGTAGTATACCAGGGGTCTCCTCCGAGCAGTACTTC,CASSIPGVSSEQYF
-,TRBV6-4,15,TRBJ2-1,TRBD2,TGTGCCAGCAGTGACGTGGGACTAGAGGGCAGTGAGCAGTTCTTC,CASSDVGLEGSEQFF